This T cell receptor (beta chain) appears in the sequencing data of a study of CD8+CD57+ T cells in acquired aplastic anemia. The overall study: The study obtained an average of around 3.4 ug of DNA from sorted CD4+ and CD8+ cells. General study points: CD8+ Simpson's diversity showed no significant patient-control difference.

To note about this clonotype: The antigen is not known.

V lost 0 bases and J lost 5, with 10 bases in between. From germline, CDR1 is SGHAT and CDR2 FQNNGV. CDR3 length: 15 residues. Genomic DNA, serving as template, underwent TCR beta VDJ and CDR3 profiling. TCRdb re-analysed the reads in MiXCR, keeping a single row per CDR3 protein. The data hold about half a million distinct CDR3 sequences, with around a third observed a single time. Patients included in sequencing had previously demonstrated CD8+CD57+ cell expansion by flow cytometry. Prior therapy had not been administered to any patient at the time of blood sampling. This receptor was obtained from a human donor with aplastic anemia. The chain recombines TRBV11-2 with TRBJ2-2, with D unresolved. Sequenced input: sorted CD4+, CD8+, or CD8+CD57+ T cells (not recorded which) from PBMCs. The CDR3 DNA reads as TGTGCCAGCAGCTTAGACAGGAGTCGGACCGGGGAGCTGTTTTTT. Translating gives CASSLDRSRTGELFF. Combining the CDR3 with reference TRBV11-2 and TRBJ2-2 gives the whole variable domain EAGVAQSPRYKIIEKRQSVAFWCNPISGHATLYWYQQILGQGPKLLIQFQNNGVVDDSQLPKDRFSAERLKGVDSTLKIQPAKLEDSAVYLCASSLDRSRTGELFFGEGSRLTVL.